This TCR beta chain derives from a study of identical twins. Template switching added a universal primer site; cDNA carried unique molecular identifiers. TCRdb analysed the 5' RACE reads with MiXCR anew, one entry per CDR3 protein. The sample carries 700,000 to 950,000 distinct CDR3 sequences, roughly an eighth recorded once. Whole-study findings and limits: Zero-insertion analyses might be partly confounded by invariant T cells like MAIT and iNKT.

This clonotype was seen ten or more times. Its antigen is unidentified. Trimming removed 6 bases from V and 4 bases from J; junction bases left unmatched: 15. The germline CDR1 and CDR2 sequences are SGHRS and YFSETQ. The CDR3 extends over 18 amino acids. This same sample was also taken into another study, of yellow fever vaccine responses in identical twins. From that study: Reportedly, the response of twins' T cells to the vaccine seemed partly convergent, partly personalized.

The chain employs TRBV5-1 and TRBJ2-1, with TRBD2 matching over 11 bases. The sequenced material came from PBMCs. This clonotype was obtained from a young woman in good health. CDR3 residues: CASNVSGGVPSKYNEQFF. CDR3 in DNA: TGCGCCAGCAACGTTAGCGGGGGGGTCCCTAGCAAGTACAATGAGCAGTTCTTC.